The T cell receptor beta chain under discussion was sequenced for a study of blood T cell repertoires in COVID-19. About the research overall: T cells, B-cell-depleted T cells, or PBMCs provided the cDNA or gDNA that served as material.

TCRdb's copy holds only in-frame clones and misses some; the assay was immunoSEQ multiplex PCR. Among 250,000 to 300,000 clones listed, approximately 80% were seen once. Germline V CDR1 and CDR2: DFQATT, SNEGSKA (reference sequence). The CDR3 has 11 amino acids. V lost 5 bases to trimming and J lost 15 bases, with 16 bases between them. Adults between about 18 and 95 years of age took part from 20 to 25 US areas. This chain joins TRBV20-1 and TRBJ1-4; D not certain. This receptor was identified in a man aged 40-55 years who had been exposed to COVID-19. The sequencing input was PBMCs or T cells enriched from blood (not recorded which). CDR3 amino acids: CSAPTEGLVFF. DNA of the CDR3: TGCAGTGCTCCTACGGAGGGATTGGTGTTTTTT.